Listed below are T cell receptor beta chains from one sample, sequenced in a study of CD8+CD57+ T cells in acquired aplastic anemia. Each CDR3 protein is one row after TCRdb ran MiXCR on the reads. The table has hundreds of thousands of distinct CDR3 sequences, less than 85% seen once. The sample consisted of sorted CD4+, CD8+, or CD8+CD57+ T cells (not recorded which) from PBMCs. All receptors derive from a human donor with aplastic anemia. Both conserved end residues are part of each CDR3. The order of the fields is V gene, J gene, clone size, CDR3 length, D gene, CDR3 DNA, CDR3 protein. The D gene is left open where the match is weak. Size is stated for part of the rows, as once, few or many counts, or as a class when the clone is expanded.

V: TRBV7-9; J: TRBJ1-1; size: .; length: 15; D: .; DNA: TGTGCCTACGAGGTAGAGCTGAACCAAGAGACCCAAGACTTCTTT; CDR3: CAYEVELNQETQDFF
V: TRBV6-5; J: TRBJ1-2; size: .; length: 13; D: .; DNA: TGTGCCAGCAGCCAGGGCGCCGACGATGGCTACACCTTC; CDR3: CASSQGADDGYTF
V: TRBV11-3; J: TRBJ2-2; size: few; length: 17; D: TRBD1; DNA: TGTGCCAGCAGCTTAGATCTGACAGGGCCGAACACCGGGGAGCTGTTTTTT; CDR3: CASSLDLTGPNTGELFF
V: TRBV7-2; J: TRBJ1-2; size: .; length: 16; D: .; DNA: TGTGCCAGCAGCTCTCATCCAGACGGCACAGCCCTTTCCTACACCTTC; CDR3: CASSSHPDGTALSYTF
V: TRBV7-2; J: TRBJ2-3; size: .; length: 14; D: TRBD2; DNA: TGTGCCAGTATGCCGACTAGCGGGGGGGATACGCAGTATTTT; CDR3: CASMPTSGGDTQYF
V: TRBV7-2; J: TRBJ1-6; size: .; length: 14; D: .; DNA: TGTGCCAGCAGCTTTCATACGGAGCAGTCACCCCTCCACTTT; CDR3: CASSFHTEQSPLHF
V: TRBV7-9; J: TRBJ2-2; size: .; length: 14; D: TRBD2; DNA: TGTGCCAGCAGCTCCCGTGTAAACGGCGGGGGGGTGGAGTTT; CDR3: CASSSRVNGGGVEF
V: TRBV7-9; J: TRBJ1-1; size: once; length: 15; D: .; DNA: TGTGCCAGCAGCTTAGCCCTGCCAGGGAGCTCCGAAGCTTTCTTT; CDR3: CASSLALPGSSEAFF
V: TRBV10-1; J: TRBJ2-4; size: .; length: 13; D: TRBD1; DNA: TGCGCCAGCAGTGAACGGGACAGGGGAATTCAGTACTTC; CDR3: CASSERDRGIQYF
V: TRBV15; J: TRBJ2-7; size: .; length: 14; D: TRBD2; DNA: TGTGCCACCAGCAATGCGGGGGGCGCTTACGAGCAGTACTTC; CDR3: CATSNAGGAYEQYF
V: TRBV7-7; J: TRBJ2-6; size: .; length: 16; D: .; DNA: TGTGCTAGCAGCCGAGCGCCCAACAATGAGCAGTTCTTCCTGACTTTC; CDR3: CASSRAPNNEQFFLTF
V: TRBV7-8; J: TRBJ2-1; size: .; length: 16; D: .; DNA: TGTGCCAGCAGCTTAGCGGGCGGTCCCGATCCGGAGGATCAGTTCTTC; CDR3: CASSLAGGPDPEDQFF
V: TRBV7-8; J: TRBJ2-3; size: .; length: 14; D: .; DNA: TGTGCCAGCAGCTTAAGGGGAGGTCCCACTGCGCCGTTTTTT; CDR3: CASSLRGGPTAPFF
V: TRBV5-6; J: TRBJ2-5; size: .; length: 14; D: .; DNA: TGTGCCAGCAGCTTGGGGGAGAGCCAAGAGACCCAGTACTTC; CDR3: CASSLGESQETQYF
V: TRBV2; J: TRBJ2-3; size: .; length: 16; D: TRBD2; DNA: TGTGCCAGCACGTTCAGAGCGGGGGGGGACACAGATACGCCGTATTTT; CDR3: CASTFRAGGDTDTPYF
V: TRBV7-9; J: TRBJ1-2; size: .; length: 15; D: .; DNA: TGTGCCAGCAGCTTTCCAAGAAGCGGGGGCAGCGATGAGACCTTC; CDR3: CASSFPRSGGSDETF
V: TRBV7-9; J: TRBJ1-2; size: .; length: 15; D: .; DNA: TGTGCCAGCAGCTTTGAAAGAAGCGGGGGGCGCGGTGAGACCTTC; CDR3: CASSFERSGGRGETF
V: TRBV9; J: TRBJ2-3; size: .; length: 16; D: .; DNA: TGTGCCAGCAGTGAACGGACGGGGTTGGGCAAAGATACGCAGTATTTT; CDR3: CASSERTGLGKDTQYF
V: TRBV11-2; J: TRBJ2-3; size: once; length: 17; D: TRBD2; DNA: TGTGCCAGCAGCTTATATGCTAGCGGGGGGGGCACAGATACGCAGTATTTT; CDR3: CASSLYASGGGTDTQYF
V: TRBV7-6; J: TRBJ2-3; size: .; length: 14; D: .; DNA: TGTGCCAGCAGCTTGACGGGATATAACTCACCGCAGTATTTT; CDR3: CASSLTGYNSPQYF
V: TRBV7-8; J: TRBJ2-3; size: medium-sized; length: 18; D: TRBD2; DNA: TGTGCCAGCAGCTTAGTAGTTAGCGGGAGGGAAAGCACAGATACGCAGTATTTT; CDR3: CASSLVVSGRESTDTQYF
V: TRBV7-9; J: TRBJ1-2; size: .; length: 14; D: .; DNA: TGTGCCAGCAGCCCGCAACCTACACAGTATGGCTACACCTTC; CDR3: CASSPQPTQYGYTF
V: TRBV29-1; J: TRBJ2-7; size: few; length: 13; D: .; DNA: TGCAGCGTTGCTGTAGGTGGAGGCTACGAGCAGTACTTC; CDR3: CSVAVGGGYEQYF
V: TRBV24-1; J: TRBJ2-2; size: .; length: 15; D: .; DNA: TGTGCCAGCAGTGACGACAAAACCAACGCCGGAGAGCTGTCTTTT; CDR3: CASSDDKTNAGELSF
V: TRBV7-2; J: TRBJ1-1; size: .; length: 14; D: .; DNA: TGTGCCAGCAGCTCAGCGGGAAGTCCCGATACACAGTTCTTT; CDR3: CASSSAGSPDTQFF
V: TRBV24-1; J: TRBJ2-5; size: .; length: 11; D: .; DNA: TGTGCCACCAGTGTGGGAGAGACCCAGTACTTC; CDR3: CATSVGETQYF
V: TRBV7-8; J: TRBJ1-2; size: few; length: 16; D: TRBD1; DNA: TGTGCCAGCAGCTTTGATCCAGACGGGACAGCATTTTCCTACACCTTC; CDR3: CASSFDPDGTAFSYTF
V: TRBV24-1; J: TRBJ2-1; size: .; length: 17; D: TRBD2; DNA: TGTGCCACCAGTGGTACTAGCGGGCGCCTCTCCTACAATGAGCAGTTCTTC; CDR3: CATSGTSGRLSYNEQFF
V: TRBV11-3; J: TRBJ2-3; size: few; length: 14; D: .; DNA: TGTGCCAGCAGCTTAGTACGCGGTGCCGATACGCAGTATTTT; CDR3: CASSLVRGADTQYF
V: TRBV7-9; J: TRBJ2-1; size: .; length: 12; D: .; DNA: TGTGCCAGCGCACAAGGGGGGTGGGGGGAGTTCTTC; CDR3: CASAQGGWGEFF
V: TRBV2; J: TRBJ2-3; size: .; length: 13; D: .; DNA: TGTGCCAGCAGCCATGCGGGCACAGAGCCCCAGTATTTT; CDR3: CASSHAGTEPQYF
V: TRBV19; J: TRBJ2-7; size: few; length: 13; D: .; DNA: TGTGCCAGTAGCTTCGGACAGACCTACGAGCAGTACTTC; CDR3: CASSFGQTYEQYF
V: TRBV7-3; J: TRBJ2-3; size: .; length: 14; D: .; DNA: .; CDR3: CASKGELWLHLRFF
V: TRBV7-9; J: TRBJ2-7; size: .; length: 12; D: .; DNA: TGCGCCAGCAGCTTCGCACCCTACGAGCAGTTTTTC; CDR3: CASSFAPYEQFF
V: TRBV7-9; J: TRBJ2-1; size: .; length: 12; D: .; DNA: TGTGCCAGCAGCCCTACGAGTCATGAGCAGTTCTTC; CDR3: CASSPTSHEQFF
V: TRBV5-5; J: TRBJ2-5; size: once; length: 12; D: .; DNA: TGTGCCAGCAGGGGGGGACAGGAGACCCAGTACTTC; CDR3: CASRGGQETQYF
V: TRBV9; J: TRBJ1-5; size: .; length: 16; D: TRBD1; DNA: TGTGCCAGTAGTGTAGCGGGACAGGGGGCTGGTCAGCCCCAGCATTTT; CDR3: CASSVAGQGAGQPQHF
V: TRBV7-6; J: TRBJ2-4; size: many; length: 15; D: TRBD1; DNA: TGTGCCAGCAGCCCCCAGGACAGGGGGGTTGACATTCAGTACTTC; CDR3: CASSPQDRGVDIQYF
V: TRBV13; J: TRBJ1-1; size: once; length: 13; D: .; DNA: TGCGCCAGCAGCTCAGAACGGGACACTGAAGCTTTCTTT; CDR3: CASSSERDTEAFF
V: TRBV7-8; J: TRBJ2-3; size: .; length: 16; D: .; DNA: TGTGCCAGCAGCTCCGGGAGAGGGGCCGATACAGAGTATCAGTATTTT; CDR3: CASSSGRGADTEYQYF
V: TRBV7-8; J: TRBJ2-1; size: .; length: 16; D: .; DNA: TGTGCCAGCAGCTTAGAGGGAGGCGCCGATAGGGAGGAGCAGTTCTTC; CDR3: CASSLEGGADREEQFF